This passage covers 30 T cell receptor beta chains from one sample sequenced in a study of blood T cells in healthy people across ages. Together with a sample-barcoded 5' primer, a J-beta primer mix was included in a second PCR lasting about 7 to 11 cycles. TCRdb ran MiXCR on the 5' RACE reads and lists one entry per CDR3 protein. The repertoire has some 900,000 distinct CDR3 sequences, 25% to 30% of them found once; the top ten carry 15% to 20%. Sequencing was performed on blood. All receptors come from a woman at least 80 years old in good health.

On this clonotype: With a much larger clone just one base away, this may be a read error. The chain combines TRBV7-6 with TRBJ2-1, with D perhaps matching TRBD2 (6 bases). Germline V gene lookup returns CDR1 SGHVS and CDR2 FNYEAQ. The CDR3 length is 15 residues. The CDR3 region is CVSSLEPTSRNEQFF. The DNA of the CDR3 is TGTGTCAGCAGCTTAGAACCGACTAGTCGGAATGAGCAGTTCTTC.

This clonotype was seen at least ten times. V usage is TRBV7-9 and J usage is TRBJ1-2; TRBD1 agrees at 10 bases. Germline trimming cut 5 bases from V and 7 bases from J; bases unmatched to any gene: 10. The CDR3 is 15 residues long. Germline values: CDR1 SEHNR, CDR2 FQNEAQ (reference sequence). The DNA for the CDR3 is TGTGCCAGCAGCAAGGGACAGGGGACCTCCTCTGGCTACACCTTC. Protein product: CASSKGQGTSSGYTF.

This chain uses TRBV2 with TRBJ2-4, with D uncertain. The J call may be in error: the DNA end matches TRBJ2-7 better. Germline CDR1 and CDR2: SNHLY and FYNNEI. This CDR3 has 11 residues. In DNA form, the CDR3 reads TGTGCCACCCGGATAGGGAACGAGCAGTACTTC. It specifies CATRIGNEQYF.

About this clonotype itself: Being one base from a much bigger clone, this may be a read error. The J gene is TRBJ2-1, the V gene TRBV5-1; D may be TRBD2 (5 bases). Germline lookup yields CDR1 SGHRS and CDR2 YFSETQ. The CDR3 runs 16 residues. The ends were cut back, 4 bases at V and 3 bases at J, with 17 bases in the middle. CDR3 sequence reads: CASSLGGQSFYNEQFF. The CDR3 coding sequence is TGCGCCAGCAGCCTGGGCGGGCAGAGCTTCTACAATGAGCAGTTCTTC.

Note on this clonotype: A much larger clonotype is one base distant, so this may be a read error. This rearrangement joins TRBV7-9 to TRBJ2-3; D is perhaps TRBD1 (6 bases). Germline-derived CDR1 and CDR2 are SEHNR and FQNEAQ (reference sequence). The CDR3 loop spans 19 amino acids. Trimming removed 1 base at V and 2 bases at J, with 22 bases between. The CDR3 DNA reads as TGTGCCAGCAGCTTAGATCGCGCCGGACGGACAGTACACACAGATACGCAGTATTTT. This codes for CASSLDRAGRTVHTDTQYF.

As concerns this clonotype: A much larger clone lies a single base off, so this may be a read error. V is TRBV18 and J is TRBJ2-3; 12 bases map to TRBD2. V shed 4 bases and J 4 bases; nucleotides not matched to a gene: 9. Germline-derived CDR1 and CDR2 are KGHSH and LQKENI. CDR3 length: 17 residues. For the CDR3, the DNA is TGTGCCAGCTCACATACCGGGACTAGCGGGCTTGCAGATACGCAGTATTTT. Its translation is CASSHTGTSGLADTQYF.

V usage is TRBV2 and J usage is TRBJ2-5, with D perhaps matching TRBD2 (6 bases). The V gene lost 2 bases and the J gene lost 1 base, with 8 bases spanning the gap. The germline V gene encodes CDR1 SNHLY and CDR2 FYNNEI. CDR3 length: 14 amino acids. In DNA, the CDR3 is TGTGCCAGCAGTGAAAGGACTATCCAAGAGACCCAGTACTTC. This gives the protein CASSERTIQETQYF.

The CDR3 loop is CASRPTETSGEQYV. CDR3 DNA: TGTGCCAGCAGGCCGACCGAGACTAGTGGCGAGCAGTACGTC. The rearrangement uses TRBV6-5 and TRBJ2-5, with D maybe TRBD2 (6 bases). Judging by the DNA end, TRBJ2-7 fits better; the J call may be wrong. Per germline, CDR1 MNHEY and CDR2 SVGAGI. This CDR3 spans 14 amino acids.

Note on this clonotype: A read error is possible here, since a much larger clone lies one base away. The chain links TRBV20-1 to TRBJ2-5, with TRBD2 identical over 12 bases. Germline assignment: CDR1 DFQATT and CDR2 SNEGSKA (reference sequence). The ends lost 1 base at V and 11 bases at J; junction bases unmatched: 11. The CDR3 sequence is 15 residues long. CDR3 residues: CSARGSSGGAHEQYF. The CDR3 DNA reads TGCAGTGCTAGAGGCTCTAGCGGGGGGGCCCATGAGCAGTACTTC.

The chain employs TRBV7-9 and TRBJ2-4; D possibly corresponds to TRBD1 (6 bases). The V end lost 4 bases, the J end lost 2 bases, and 12 bases lay between the germline ends. There are 15 residues in the CDR3. Germline V gene sequence: CDR1 SEHNR, CDR2 FQNEAQ (reference sequence). DNA of the CDR3: TGTGCCAGCAGCTCGACGGACAGTCCCAAAAACATTCAGTACTTC. It specifies CASSSTDSPKNIQYF.

This clonotype appeared many times. The chain combines TRBV20-1 with TRBJ1-1; D is perhaps TRBD1 (5 bases). Germline V gives CDR1 DFQATT, CDR2 SNEGSKA (reference sequence). The CDR3 has 13 amino acids. The V end was cut by 0 bases, the J end by 5 bases, with 10 bases between. The CDR3 sequence: CSARDAGSTEAFF. The CDR3 nucleotides are TGCAGTGCTAGAGATGCAGGGTCTACTGAAGCTTTCTTT.

This clonotype was counted many times. This sequence joins TRBV28 and TRBJ2-1; D is uncertain. The CDR3 has 15 residues. The V gene's germline CDR1 is MDHEN and CDR2 SYDVKM. Trimming shortened V by 11 bases and J by 7 bases, and 24 bases separated the two germline ends. The CDR3 DNA follows: TGTGCCGCCGCCCCCCCTTGGGGTAATATGAATGAGCAGTTCTTC. Translation gives CAAAPPWGNMNEQFF. The whole variable domain, remainder taken from reference TRBV28 and TRBJ2-1, is DVKVTQSSRYLVKRTGEKVFLECVQDMDHENMFWYRQDPGLGLRLIYFSYDVKMKEKGDIPEGYSVSREKKERFSLILESASTNQTSMYLCAAAPPWGNMNEQFFGPGTRLTVL.

This clonotype has at least ten counts. The V and J genes are TRBV6-2 or TRBV6-3 and TRBJ1-2; tentative D call: TRBD1 (5 bases). The germline V gene has CDR1 MNHEY and CDR2 SVGEGT. Deletions cut 0 bases from V and 4 bases from J, with 9 bases between. The length of the CDR3 is 14 residues. CDR3 region: CASSYSGRSYGYTF. CDR3 in DNA: TGTGCCAGCAGTTACTCGGGACGGAGCTATGGCTACACCTTC.

In the case of this clonotype: This may be a read error, as it is one base from a much larger clone. The conserved phenylalanine or tryptophan normally closing the CDR3 is absent here, so this likely arose from a read error. The CDR3 DNA is TGTGCCAGCAGCCGGGACCATAACTATGGCTACACCGTC. Its translation is CASSRDHNYGYTV. The chain uses TRBV3-1 and TRBJ1-2; D is possibly TRBD1 (5 bases). Germline loops: CDR1 LGHDT, CDR2 YNNKEL (reference sequence). The CDR3 is 13 residues long. V lost 4 bases and J lost 1, with 7 bases in between.

This clonotype was counted between two and nine times. The chain links TRBV19 to TRBJ1-6; the D gene is possibly TRBD1 (5 bases). Per germline, CDR1 LNHDA and CDR2 SQIVND (reference sequence). V lost 4 bases and J lost 9, with 19 bases in between. The CDR3 loop spans 16 amino acids. In DNA, the CDR3 is TGTGCCAGTAGTACAGCCGGGACTGCGAGGACTTCACCCCTCCACTTT. The encoded protein is CASSTAGTARTSPLHF.

Only a few counts were recorded for this clonotype. The J gene is TRBJ1-5, the V gene TRBV2, with no clear D. The CDR3 is 15 amino acids. Germline CDR1 is SNHLY and CDR2 is FYNNEI. Deletions cut 4 bases from V and 0 bases from J, with 10 bases between. The CDR3 reads CASSVGKYSNQPQHF. For the CDR3, the DNA is TGTGCCAGCAGTGTAGGGAAATATAGCAATCAGCCCCAGCATTTT.

The gene calls are TRBV7-2 and TRBJ2-5, with D tentatively TRBD2 (7 bases). The J call may be wrong; the DNA end is better matched by TRBJ2-1. Per germline, CDR1 SGHTA and CDR2 FQGNSA. The CDR3 length is 16 residues. The CDR3 loop is CASSLGWRGRQEPQFF. The CDR3 DNA is TGTGCCAGCAGCCTGGGGTGGCGGGGGCGCCAAGAGCCCCAGTTCTTC.

This clonotype occurred a few times. The chain combines TRBV6-4 with TRBJ2-6; D might be TRBD1 (6 bases). Germline V CDR1 and CDR2: MRHNA, SNTAGT. The V and J ends lost 0 bases and 2 bases respectively, with 17 bases between them. This CDR3 contains 19 residues. For the CDR3, the DNA is TGTGCCAGCAGTGACTCGGGGAAACAGGGAAGTACTGGGGCCAACGTCCTGACTTTC. Protein product: CASSDSGKQGSTGANVLTF.

This clonotype was observed many times. CDR3 protein: CASNRGQPNNEQFF. CDR3 DNA: TGTGCCAGCAATAGGGGCCAACCGAACAATGAGCAGTTCTTC. The chain joins TRBV7-2 to TRBJ2-1; TRBD1 is a possible D gene (5 bases). The V gene lost 7 bases and the J gene lost 5 bases, with 15 bases spanning the gap. Germline V gene lookup returns CDR1 SGHTA and CDR2 FQGNSA. CDR3 size: 14 residues.

This clonotype has ten or more counts. The rearrangement uses TRBV20-1 and TRBJ2-3; 7 nucleotides line up with TRBD2. This CDR3 spans 15 amino acids. Germline values: CDR1 DFQATT, CDR2 SNEGSKA (reference sequence). Trimming took 3 bases from V and 3 from J; bases not matched to a gene: 9. This CDR3 reads CSASGGYLKTDTQYF. CDR3 coding DNA: TGCAGTGCTAGCGGGGGGTATCTAAAAACAGATACGCAGTATTTT.

The V and J genes are TRBV7-2 and TRBJ2-3; 7 positions agree with TRBD2. This CDR3 region has 19 residues. Germline V gene lookup returns CDR1 SGHTA and CDR2 FQGNSA. V lost 1 base, J lost 5 bases, and 18 bases stayed unmatched. The CDR3 protein is CASSLVPLRGVLGGDTQYF. CDR3 nucleotides: TGTGCCAGCAGCTTAGTCCCCTTACGGGGGGTTCTTGGGGGAGATACGCAGTATTTT.

Ten or more counts support this clonotype. CDR3 sequence reads: CASSSGGEETQYF. As DNA, the CDR3 is TGTGCCAGCAGCTCTGGGGGGGAGGAGACCCAGTACTTC. The V call is TRBV7-6, the J call TRBJ2-5; 7 nucleotides align to TRBD2. The CDR3 extends over 13 amino acids. Per the germline V gene, CDR1 is SGHVS and CDR2 is FNYEAQ. V was clipped by 4 bases and J by 5 bases; unmatched bases: 4.

The chain has TRBV10-3 and TRBJ1-2; D may be TRBD1 (5 bases). CDR3 length: 13 amino acids. Germline assignment: CDR1 ENHRY and CDR2 SYGVKD. Trimming cost V 8 bases and J 2 bases, with 12 bases left between them. Written as DNA, the CDR3 is TGTGCCATCTTGGGGCAGGCGAACTATGGCTACACCTTC. Translated: CAILGQANYGYTF.

The rearrangement links TRBV12-3 or TRBV12-4 to TRBJ2-1, with a weak D call TRBD1 (5 bases). The DNA end is more similar to TRBJ2-7, so the J call may be wrong. This CDR3 region has 15 residues. The CDR3 reads CASSIQASSYNEQYF. The CDR3 DNA is TGTGCCAGCAGCATACAGGCCAGCTCCTACAATGAGCAGTACTTC.

A remark on this clonotype: Just one base apart from a much larger clone, this may be a read error. CDR3 DNA sequence: TGTGCCAGCAGTTCTGGCTTAACCACATACAATGAGCAGTACTTC. This gives the protein CASSSGLTTYNEQYF. The chain employs TRBV11-2 and TRBJ2-5; D uncertain. CDR3 length: 15 residues. V gave up 6 bases and J gave up 11 bases, with 25 bases separating them. CDR1 is SGHAT and CDR2 is FQNNGV in the germline V gene.

This clonotype was picked up a small number of times. The chain couples TRBV19 to TRBJ2-3; D possibly corresponds to TRBD1 (6 bases). Deletions cut 10 bases from V and 3 bases from J, with 14 bases between. Germline loops: CDR1 LNHDA, CDR2 SQIVND (reference sequence). This CDR3 region has 13 residues. CDR3 nucleotide sequence: TGTGCCATCAAATCGGGACATACAGATACGCAGTATTTT. It codes for CAIKSGHTDTQYF.

This clonotype appeared many times. V and J are TRBV12-3 or TRBV12-4 and TRBJ2-7; D perhaps matches TRBD1 (6 bases). Trimming removed 3 bases at V and 6 bases at J, with 15 bases between. The CDR3 runs to 14 residues. CDR3 in amino acids: CASSLGRGIGEQYF. CDR3 DNA sequence: TGTGCCAGCAGTTTGGGCAGGGGAATTGGCGAGCAGTACTTC.

In this sample, this clonotype turned up a few times. The rearrangement joins TRBV5-6 to TRBJ2-3; 8 nucleotides agree with TRBD1. The germline V gene has CDR1 SGHDT and CDR2 YYEEEE. This CDR3 region has 17 residues. Trimming removed 4 bases from V and 0 bases from J; junction bases left unmatched: 10. The CDR3 bases are TGTGCCAGCAGCAAAAAGACAGGGGCCATAAGCACAGATACGCAGTATTTT. Protein sequence: CASSKKTGAISTDTQYF.

This rearrangement joins TRBV7-3 to TRBJ2-1; TRBD1 is a possible D gene (5 bases). Deletions cut 1 base from V and 6 bases from J, with 13 bases between. This CDR3 has 15 amino acids. The germline gives CDR1 SGHTA, CDR2 FQGTGA. Here the CDR3 reads CASSLRGAVANEQFF. Here the CDR3 DNA reads TGTGCCAGCAGCTTAAGGGGCGCTGTGGCCAATGAGCAGTTCTTC.

This clonotype was detected ten times or more. The V gene is TRBV7-2, the J gene TRBJ2-7; the match to TRBD2 covers 9 bases. V dropped 3 bases and J dropped 3; count of bases not matched to a gene: 12. The CDR3 covers 17 residues. In germline, CDR1 is SGHTA, CDR2 FQGNSA. CDR3 amino acids: CASSLAPGSGGYYEQYF. DNA for the CDR3: TGTGCCAGCAGCTTGGCCCCAGGTAGCGGGGGATACTACGAGCAGTACTTC.